What follows are 12 T cell receptor beta chains derived from one specimen sequenced in a study of blood T cells in healthy people across ages. Primed by a sample-barcoded 5' primer and a J-beta primer mix, a second PCR proceeded for about 6 to 12 cycles. TCRdb processed the 5' RACE reads anew with MiXCR; each CDR3 protein has one entry. The sample includes fewer than 2,000,000 distinct CDR3 sequences, around 36% of them seen just once. The sequencing input was blood. The receptors originated from a woman aged 25 to 39 in good health.

The sample holds a few counts of this clonotype. V is TRBV29-1 and J is TRBJ2-2; 7 nucleotides agree with TRBD2. Trimming removed 4 bases from V and 1 base from J; junction bases left unmatched: 3. This CDR3 contains 14 residues. CDR1 is SQVTM, CDR2 ANQGSEA, per germline. CDR3 loop: CSVAGGQNTGELFF. CDR3 DNA: TGCAGCGTTGCGGGAGGTCAGAACACCGGGGAGCTGTTTTTT.

The chain links TRBV4-1 to TRBJ1-5, with D perhaps TRBD1 (6 bases). V lost 2 bases and J lost 0, with 14 bases in between. The V gene's germline CDR1 is MGHRA and CDR2 YSYEKL. The CDR3 has 17 residues. The CDR3 sequence is CASSQSAQGPSNQPQHF. As DNA, the CDR3 is TGCGCCAGCAGCCAATCGGCCCAGGGGCCTAGCAATCAGCCCCAGCATTTT.

This clonotype was seen repeatedly, ten times or more. CDR3 sequence: CSAGTGNTDTQYF. Written as DNA, the CDR3 is TGCAGTGCCGGGACAGGGAACACAGATACGCAGTATTTT. This sequence joins TRBV20-1 and TRBJ2-3; 9 bases agree with TRBD1. CDR1 and CDR2 (germline): DFQATT, SNEGSKA (reference sequence). V dropped 6 bases and J dropped 2; count of bases not matched to a gene: 3. This CDR3 comprises 13 residues.

The chain links TRBV6-6 to TRBJ2-7, with TRBD2 matching over 8 bases. V gave up 2 bases and J gave up 4 bases; unmatched junction bases: 4. The germline V gene encodes CDR1 MNHNY and CDR2 SVGAGI (reference sequence). The CDR3 length is 14 residues. DNA of the CDR3: TGTGCCAGCAGTTACCGGGGGGGCCGATACGAGCAGTACTTC. Translated, it gives CASSYRGGRYEQYF.

With regard to this clonotype: A junction end diverges from the germline sequence, so it may reflect a read error. The chain joins TRBV13 to TRBJ2-1; D perhaps matches TRBD2 (5 bases). CDR1 and CDR2 (germline): PRHDT, FYEKMQ (reference sequence). CDR3 length: 14 residues. The CDR3 reads CASRVTRSYNVQFF. CDR3 nucleotides: TGTGCCAGCAGAGTTACTAGGTCCTACAATGTGCAGTTCTTC.

This clonotype was seen more than once but under ten times. This rearrangement joins TRBV3-1 to TRBJ2-7; no reliable D call. Trimming left V 1 base short and J 5 bases short, with 12 bases between. The CDR3 covers 14 residues. Germline V gene sequence: CDR1 LGHDT, CDR2 YNNKEL (reference sequence). The CDR3 spells CASSQGAFSDEQYF. Here the CDR3 DNA reads TGTGCCAGCAGCCAAGGAGCCTTTTCCGACGAGCAGTACTTC.

The chain has TRBV5-1 and TRBJ1-4; 7 bases agree with TRBD1. The V gene end was trimmed by 2 bases and the J gene end by 6 bases; junction bases not matched to a gene: 13. The CDR3 runs 17 residues. CDR1 and CDR2 (germline): SGHRS, YFSETQ. Here the CDR3 reads CASSLGTVGIGDEKLFF. The CDR3 coding sequence is TGCGCCAGCAGCTTAGGGACAGTAGGCATAGGGGATGAAAAACTGTTTTTT.

The chain links TRBV7-8 to TRBJ2-5, with D perhaps matching TRBD1 or TRBD2 (5 bases each). Per germline, CDR1 SGHVS and CDR2 FQNEAQ. The ends were cut back, 0 bases at V and 1 base at J, with 15 bases in the middle. The CDR3 extends over 17 amino acids. The CDR3 region has the DNA TGTGCCAGCAGCTTAGCGGGGGTCGGAGCATCCCAAGAGACCCAGTACTTC. Its translation: CASSLAGVGASQETQYF.

This clonotype was seen once. This chain uses TRBV3-1 with TRBJ1-5; D unresolved. From germline, CDR1 is LGHDT and CDR2 YNNKEL (reference sequence). The CDR3 loop spans 13 amino acids. Trimming pared 5 bases from V and 7 bases from J, leaving 12 bases between. The DNA for the CDR3 is TGTGCCAGCAGCTCGACAAGGCAACAGCCCCAGCATTTT. Translating gives CASSSTRQQPQHF.

The rearrangement uses TRBV12-5 and TRBJ2-5; possible D gene TRBD1, 6 bases. Per germline, CDR1 LGHNT and CDR2 FRNRAP. This CDR3 has 15 amino acids. V shed 8 bases and J shed 5 bases, with 21 bases lying between them. In nucleotides, the CDR3 is TGTGCTAGTTTACCTCTTTTTTCTCAGGGGGAGACCCAGTACTTC. Its protein product is CASLPLFSQGETQYF.

The chain links TRBV24-1 to TRBJ2-3, with 7 bases fitting TRBD2. The germline V gene has CDR1 KGHDR and CDR2 SFDVKD. V dropped 2 bases and J dropped 4; count of bases not matched to a gene: 2. CDR3 length: 14 residues. CDR3 DNA sequence: TGTGCCACCAGTGATTACCTAGCGGCAGATACGCAGTATTTT. Protein: CATSDYLAADTQYF.

This clonotype was counted a few times. The chain links TRBV4-2 to TRBJ1-6; D unresolved. CDR1 LGHNA and CDR2 YNFKEQ come from the germline V gene. CDR3 length: 14 amino acids. V lost 0 bases and J lost 8, with 8 bases in between. CDR3 protein: CASSQDRFDSPLHF. DNA of the CDR3: TGTGCCAGCAGCCAAGACAGGTTCGATTCACCCCTCCACTTT.